This entry describes one TCR beta chain. Its recognized antigen is unknown. Qualities for individual bases were not recorded, and no much larger clone is one base off. This entry belongs to a study of post-analysis software for immune sequencing data (dated by TCRdb to about 2015). Background on the whole study: Recorded disease courses included relapsing-remitting, secondary progressive and progressive-relapsing multiple sclerosis, with some patients lacking subtype annotation. A subset of samples was prepared in parallel using single-end sample barcoding, then pooled and co-amplified after Illumina adapter ligation. The patient repertoires were compared against approximately ten previously published healthy control repertoires obtained from donors aged roughly 6 to 28 years. Here is what the overall study found, with its caveats: Direct clustering with F measure showed strong co-clustering of samples prepared in the same batch, prompting a batch-effect correction. The control group was slightly older than the multiple sclerosis patient group. Multiple sclerosis patients had significantly lower normalized Chao1 diversity than controls, a result that suggests substantial peripheral T-cell clonal expansion. Patients showed significantly higher frequencies than controls for roughly five TRBV segments, among them TRBV5-6, TRBV5-1 and TRBV20-1.

Libraries came from PCR. The instrument was an Illumina HiSeq 2500. To reduce PCR and sequencing biases, unique molecular identifiers were built into the TCR beta cDNA libraries. Per 1 to 10 million input T cells, around 500,000 cDNA molecules were obtained, such that each molecule approximated one T cell. The same protocol used for the earlier healthy control dataset was applied to prepare and sequence the patient libraries. Within a given batch, samples were prepared together, multiplexed and sequenced on the same HiSeq lane. In the authors' own workflow: MIGEC was used to process the raw barcoded reads, and molecular identifier groups with only a single read were discarded before consensus assembly and CDR3 extraction. VDJtools was used for post-analysis of the clonotype tables, with diversity normalized by down-sampling every dataset to the smallest sample size. To correct batch-related cross-sample contamination, repertoire overlap clustering matched CDR3 amino acid sequences but not nucleotide sequences. The public sequencing data were trimmed at Q25 with fastp and processed into clonotypes with MiXCR by TCRdb, which kept only in-frame beta chains. All rows with the same CDR3 protein become a single entry with the most common DNA and genes. Here the V and J calls rest on TCRdb's processing, not on the authors' analysis. This sample lists approximately 460,000 distinct CDR3 sequences; over 35% were detected once. The leading ten clones occupy 9% to 13% of the sample.

TCR beta repertoires were profiled from peripheral blood of under 15 young patients with multiple sclerosis to demonstrate the VDJtools post-analysis software. The patients with multiple sclerosis were children and adolescents between about 6 and 16 years of age. The germline V gene sets CDR1 to SGHNT and CDR2 to YENEEA. The V and J ends are trimmed by 1 base and 4 bases, leaving 17 bases between them. The CDR3 contains 17 residues, cysteine and phenylalanine counted. Solely the CDR3 DNA is kept, with 51 bases framed from the first base. This receptor chain uses TRBV11-3 and TRBJ2-1; the D region may be TRBD1 or TRBD2, each matching 6 bases equally. The TCR comes from a girl under 18 with multiple sclerosis. Sequenced input: blood. The sequenced DNA: TGTGCCAGCAGCTTAGGGCCGGGGGCTGCCGAATACAATGAGCAGTTCTTC. This is translated as CASSLGPGAAEYNEQFF.